This T cell receptor (beta chain) is drawn from a study of cytomegalovirus exposure and HLA in healthy donors. Healthy bone marrow donors made up the donors. The study sampled nominally healthy donors, though unrecorded immune exposures were likely. With 60 Vbeta and 13 Jbeta primers, the PCR was carried out. Only in-frame clones appear in the TCRdb table, and some are missing; sequencing was by immunoSEQ multiplex PCR. Among 100,000 or so clones listed, 69% were seen once. Germline V CDR1 and CDR2: SGHAT, FQNNGV. Trimming took off 6 bases at V and 10 bases at J, with 18 bases between the two ends. The CDR3 spans 13 residues.

The gene calls are TRBV11-2 and TRBJ1-1; maybe TRBD1 (5 bases). This clonotype originated in a man aged 25 to 40 in good health and CMV-seronegative. Sample: PBMCs. CDR3 region: CASRPVGGARAFF. The CDR3 DNA is TGTGCCAGCAGACCCGTGGGAGGGGCCCGAGCTTTCTTT. The full variable domain, in which reference TRBV11-2 and TRBJ1-1 provide the parts outside the CDR3, is EAGVAQSPRYKIIEKRQSVAFWCNPISGHATLYWYQQILGQGPKLLIQFQNNGVVDDSQLPKDRFSAERLKGVDSTLKIQPAKLEDSAVYLCASRPVGGARAFFGQGTRLTVV.